Below are 32 T cell receptor beta chains sequenced from a single sample in a study of neurological immune-mediated disorders. One entry per CDR3 protein, called by TCRdb with MiXCR from the 5' RACE reads. The sample records about 120,000 distinct CDR3 sequences, roughly 3.1% being singletons. Sequences were obtained from PBMCs. The receptors shown here come from a woman aged 25 to 39 with multiple sclerosis.

This clonotype was counted at least ten times. The chain is built from TRBV10-2 and TRBJ2-1; perhaps TRBD2 as D (5 bases). The V gene lost 2 bases and the J gene lost 2 bases, with 13 bases spanning the gap. Germline values: CDR1 WSHSY, CDR2 SAAADI. The CDR3 totals 16 residues. The CDR3 DNA reads TGCGCCAGCAGTGAGCCCCCCAGCGGAGCCTACAATGAGCAGTTCTTC. Amino acids: CASSEPPSGAYNEQFF.

This clonotype was detected many times. The rearrangement uses TRBV29-1 and TRBJ1-1, with a tentative D call TRBD1 (5 bases). Germline V CDR1 and CDR2: SQVTM, ANQGSEA. The CDR3 extends over 14 amino acids. Trimming removed 4 bases from V and 3 bases from J, with 15 bases in between. CDR3 in DNA: TGCAGCGTTGGTAAGAGGGACGTACACACTGAAGCTTTCTTT. Protein: CSVGKRDVHTEAFF.

In this sample, this clonotype turned up many times. The gene calls are TRBV20-1 and TRBJ1-1, with D perhaps matching TRBD1 (6 bases). The V end was cut by 5 bases, the J end by 3 bases, with 16 bases between. Germline V lookup: CDR1 DFQATT, CDR2 SNEGSKA (reference sequence). CDR3 length equals 14 residues. DNA for the CDR3: TGCAGTGCTCCTACTACAGGGCACCACACTGAAGCTTTCTTT. Protein product: CSAPTTGHHTEAFF.

This clonotype showed up many times. The chain employs TRBV5-1 and TRBJ1-5; D call uncertain. V dropped 0 bases and J dropped 2 bases, with 9 bases sitting between them. CDR3 length: 15 amino acids. Germline CDR1 reads SGHRS; CDR2 reads YFSETQ. CDR3 bases: TGCGCCAGCAGCTTGGCCGAGGGCGGCAATCAGCCCCAGCATTTT. It translates to CASSLAEGGNQPQHF.

This chain connects TRBV3-1 to TRBJ2-1; no clear D gene. The CDR3 is 11 amino acids. Trimming removed 1 base from V and 12 bases from J, with 7 bases in between. Looked up from germline, CDR1 is LGHDT and CDR2 is YNNKEL (reference sequence). CDR3 sequence (DNA): TGTGCCAGCAGCCAAGGGTATGCGCAGTTCTTC. As protein: CASSQGYAQFF.

This clonotype was found many times. V and J are TRBV7-6 and TRBJ2-7, with D perhaps matching TRBD1 (6 bases). The CDR3 contains 13 residues. CDR1 is SGHVS and CDR2 is FNYEAQ in the germline V gene. V lost 3 bases and J 7 bases, leaving 13 bases between the germline ends. CDR3 protein: CASSFEQGWEQYF. CDR3 nucleotide sequence: TGTGCCAGCAGCTTTGAACAGGGCTGGGAGCAGTACTTC.

This clonotype occurred many times. The gene calls are TRBV15 and TRBJ2-7; unclear D gene. This CDR3 spans 15 amino acids. Per germline, CDR1 LNHNV and CDR2 YYDKDF (reference sequence). Trimming removed 1 base at V and 0 bases at J, with 10 bases between. CDR3 protein: CATSRGGADSYEQYF. DNA of the CDR3: TGTGCCACCAGCAGAGGCGGTGCGGACTCCTACGAGCAGTACTTC.

This clonotype was detected ten times or more. The V and J genes are TRBV7-9 and TRBJ2-1, with D possibly matching TRBD1 (6 bases). V shed 8 bases and J shed 5 bases, with 10 bases lying between them. Per germline, CDR1 SEHNR and CDR2 FQNEAQ (reference sequence). This CDR3 contains 12 residues. The CDR3 here is CASRTGNNEQFF. The CDR3 nucleotides are TGTGCCAGCCGAACAGGGAACAATGAGCAGTTCTTC.

This clonotype has at least ten counts. The rearrangement links TRBV7-2 to TRBJ1-1; TRBD1 is a possible D gene (6 bases). CDR1 and CDR2 (germline): SGHTA, FQGNSA. V was trimmed by 1 base and J by 1 base, leaving 10 bases between them. This CDR3 is 15 amino acids long. The CDR3: CASSLVGRGNTEAFF. The CDR3 DNA reads as TGTGCCAGCAGCTTAGTTGGCAGGGGGAACACTGAAGCTTTCTTT.

This clonotype was seen repeatedly, ten times or more. The J gene is TRBJ2-7, the V gene TRBV7-2; D is ambiguous. Trimming pared 1 base from V and 5 bases from J, leaving 12 bases between. From germline, CDR1 is SGHTA and CDR2 FQGNSA. The CDR3 contains 14 residues. CDR3 bases: TGTGCCAGCAGCTTAGTCGGGCCTAGTAACGAGCAGTACTTC. Protein: CASSLVGPSNEQYF.

V and J are TRBV6-6 and TRBJ2-1; TRBD2 is a possible D gene (5 bases). V lost 7 bases and J 2 bases, leaving 12 bases between the germline ends. Germline V lookup: CDR1 MNHNY, CDR2 SVGAGI (reference sequence). CDR3 length equals 14 residues. The DNA for the CDR3 is TGTGCCAGCAACCTAGCAGGTACCTACAATGAGCAGTTCTTC. It encodes CASNLAGTYNEQFF.

This clonotype was recorded many times. This chain uses TRBV7-2 with TRBJ2-2; no clear D. Germline values: CDR1 SGHTA, CDR2 FQGNSA. The germline V and J ends were trimmed by 5 bases and 1 base, with 11 bases remaining between them. The CDR3 consists of 15 residues. In nucleotides, the CDR3 is TGTGCCAGCAGCAAGACACCGGGGAACACCGGGGAGCTGTTTTTT. It specifies CASSKTPGNTGELFF.

This clonotype was recorded many times. This chain uses TRBV15 with TRBJ2-1; 9 nucleotides line up with TRBD1. This CDR3 region has 13 residues. Trimming removed 5 bases from V and 8 bases from J; junction bases left unmatched: 4. Germline-derived CDR1 and CDR2 are LNHNV and YYDKDF (reference sequence). In DNA, the CDR3 is TGTGCCACCAGCGGGGACAGGGCCGATGAGCAGTTCTTC. This sequence encodes CATSGDRADEQFF.

This clonotype was seen ten or more times. This chain connects TRBV6-5 to TRBJ2-7, with TRBD2 identical over 9 bases. Losses at the gene ends were 4 bases for V and 5 bases for J; bases not matched to a gene: 6. The CDR3 is made up of 14 amino acids. Looked up from germline, CDR1 is MNHEY and CDR2 is SVGAGI. CDR3 residues: CASSLSSGDNEQYF. In nucleotides, the CDR3 is TGTGCCAGCAGTTTATCTAGCGGGGATAACGAGCAGTACTTC.

This clonotype showed up many times. The chain employs TRBV6-5 and TRBJ2-2; tentatively, D is TRBD1 (6 bases). Germline V lookup: CDR1 MNHEY, CDR2 SVGAGI. The CDR3 has 14 residues. With 4 bases removed from V and 5 bases from J, the gap between germline ends came to 11 bases. CDR3 region: CASSFRTATGELFF. DNA for the CDR3: TGTGCCAGCAGTTTTCGGACAGCAACCGGGGAGCTGTTTTTT.

There are many counts of this clonotype. The J gene is TRBJ2-3, the V gene TRBV5-1; 10 nucleotides agree with TRBD2. Per germline, CDR1 SGHRS and CDR2 YFSETQ. V trimming: 9 bases; J trimming: 0 bases; junction bases outside the gene matches: 4. This CDR3 is built from 14 residues. CDR3 residues: CATSTSGSTDTQYF. DNA for the CDR3: TGCGCCACCTCGACTAGCGGGAGCACAGATACGCAGTATTTT.

This clonotype has a count of ten or more. CDR3 nucleotides: TGCAGTGCTAGGCCTCTAAAGGGGGGGGGTCAGCCCCAGCATTTT. Translation gives CSARPLKGGGQPQHF. The chain joins TRBV20-1 to TRBJ1-5; perhaps TRBD1 as D (6 bases). Germline loops: CDR1 DFQATT, CDR2 SNEGSKA (reference sequence). V was cut by 3 bases and J by 6 bases, with 18 bases left in between. The CDR3 is 15 residues long.

There are many counts of this clonotype. This chain joins TRBV6-6 and TRBJ2-1, with a possible D match to TRBD1 (6 bases). CDR3 length equals 17 residues. CDR1 and CDR2 from the germline V gene are MNHNY and SVGAGI (reference sequence). Trimming removed 7 bases at V and 10 bases at J, with 29 bases between. The CDR3 DNA sequence: TGTGCCAGCACCATAGAGAAAGGGACAACACGAGAGTTGGAGCAGTTCTTC. Residues: CASTIEKGTTRELEQFF.

At least ten counts were recorded for this clonotype. This chain joins TRBV12-3 or TRBV12-4 and TRBJ2-7; D is unresolved. The CDR3 is 15 amino acids. The V end was cut by 7 bases, the J end by 0 bases, with 16 bases between. CDR3 region: CASTPSARSSYEQYF. CDR3 coding DNA: TGTGCCAGCACTCCCTCGGCAAGGAGCTCCTACGAGCAGTACTTC.

This clonotype was found many times. This chain connects TRBV20-1 to TRBJ2-7; D assignment may be TRBD1 or TRBD2 (5 bases each). This CDR3 comprises 15 residues. Germline CDR1 is DFQATT and CDR2 is SNEGSKA (reference sequence). Between the trimmed V and J ends, which lost 6 bases and 4 bases, there was a span of 22 bases. CDR3 DNA: TGCAGTGCAGATACCGGGACCAAGCATGGATACGAGCAGTACTTC. Its protein is CSADTGTKHGYEQYF.

The rearrangement links TRBV20-1 to TRBJ2-1, with TRBD2 identical over 9 bases. CDR1 is DFQATT and CDR2 is SNEGSKA in the germline V gene (reference sequence). The CDR3 totals 14 residues. The V segment lost 3 bases and the J segment 5 bases; nucleotides outside the gene matches: 5. The CDR3 here is CSASFLAGDNEQFF. The CDR3, as DNA: TGCAGTGCTAGTTTTTTAGCGGGAGACAATGAGCAGTTCTTC.

Details on this clonotype: Germline and junction disagree at one end, which may indicate a read error. The chain joins TRBV7-9 to TRBJ1-6; D gene unclear. This CDR3 is built from 13 residues. Per the germline V gene, CDR1 is SEHNR and CDR2 is FQNEAQ (reference sequence). CDR3 bases: TGTGCCAGCAACCCGGACTATAATTCAACCCTCAACTTT. It specifies CASNPDYNSTLNF. Drawing the rest from reference TRBV7-9 and TRBJ1-6, the complete variable domain is DTGVSQNPRHKITKRGQNVTFRCDPISEHNRLYWYRQTLGQGPEFLTYFQNEAQLEKSRLLSDRFSAERPKGSFSTLEIQRTEQGDSAMYLCASNPDYNSTLNFGNGTRLTVT.

This clonotype has a count of ten or more. V is TRBV29-1 and J is TRBJ2-7; D uncertain. This CDR3 contains 13 residues. Germline loops: CDR1 SQVTM, CDR2 ANQGSEA. The ends were cut back, 4 bases at V and 2 bases at J, with 12 bases in the middle. CDR3 sequence reads: CSVGSGEPYEQYF. CDR3 nucleotide sequence: TGCAGCGTTGGGTCTGGAGAGCCCTACGAGCAGTACTTC.

For this clonotype: Possible read error: a much larger clone is one base away. The genes are TRBV12-5 and TRBJ2-4, with unresolved D. CDR3 size: 12 residues. With 3 bases removed from V and 10 bases from J, the gap between germline ends came to 10 bases. Germline V gene lookup returns CDR1 LGHNT and CDR2 FRNRAP. CDR3 nucleotides: TGTGCTAGTGGTTTTCTAGACGAAATTCAGTACTTC. Amino acid sequence: CASGFLDEIQYF.

This clonotype has a count of ten or more. The rearrangement links TRBV5-6 to TRBJ2-7; D tentatively reads TRBD1 or TRBD2 (5 bases each). The V and J ends lost 4 bases and 5 bases respectively, with 10 bases between them. The CDR3 contains 12 residues. In germline, CDR1 is SGHDT, CDR2 YYEEEE. In DNA form, the CDR3 reads TGTGCCAGCAGCCCCGGGACGGACGAGCAGTACTTC. Amino acid sequence: CASSPGTDEQYF.

This clonotype appeared many times. The chain employs TRBV7-2 and TRBJ1-2; D gene uncertain. Germline CDR1 is SGHTA and CDR2 is FQGNSA. The CDR3 covers 12 residues. V dropped 0 bases and J dropped 7 bases, with 6 bases sitting between them. The CDR3 DNA sequence: TGTGCCAGCAGCTTAGCGCAAGGTGGCTACACCTTC. Encoded protein: CASSLAQGGYTF.

This clonotype was counted many times. The genes are TRBV7-2 and TRBJ1-5; 9 bases align to TRBD1. This CDR3 spans 15 amino acids. Unmatched junction bases numbered 3, after V lost 4 bases and J lost 2 bases. From germline, CDR1 is SGHTA and CDR2 FQGNSA. The CDR3 loop reads CASSSTGGGNQPQHF. DNA of the CDR3: TGTGCCAGCAGCTCGACAGGGGGTGGCAATCAGCCCCAGCATTTT. Drawing the rest from reference TRBV7-2 and TRBJ1-5, the complete variable domain is GAGVSQSPSNKVTEKGKDVELRCDPISGHTALYWYRQSLGQGLEFLIYFQGNSAPDKSGLPSDRFSAERTGGSVSTLTIQRTQQEDSAVYLCASSSTGGGNQPQHFGDGTRLSIL.

As to this clonotype: The conserved closing phenylalanine or tryptophan is absent in this CDR3, likely reflecting a read error. The J gene is TRBJ2-5, the V gene TRBV29-1, with D unresolved. The CDR3 covers 12 residues. Trimming removed 4 bases from V and 2 bases from J, with 8 bases in between. Per the germline V gene, CDR1 is SQVTM and CDR2 is ANQGSEA. The CDR3 DNA is TGCAGCGTTGGGGCGGAACAAGAGACCCAGTACAAC. Translated: CSVGAEQETQYN.

The chain uses TRBV6-6 and TRBJ1-1, with TRBD1 matching 12 bases. In germline, CDR1 is MNHNY, CDR2 SVGAGI (reference sequence). CDR3 size: 13 residues. With 5 bases clipped from V and 13 bases from J, the junction kept 8 bases outside the gene matches. The CDR3 bases are TGTGCCAGCAGTCACGGGACAGGGGGCGAGGGTTTCTTT. It yields the protein CASSHGTGGEGFF.

Concerning this clonotype: One base away lies a much larger clone, so this may be a sequencing read error. This sequence joins TRBV12-3 or TRBV12-4 and TRBJ2-1; TRBD2 aligns across 10 bases. The CDR3 totals 14 residues. CDR3 residues: CASRVGLAYNGQFF. The CDR3 nucleotides are TGTGCCAGCAGGGTGGGACTAGCGTACAATGGGCAGTTCTTC.

This rearrangement joins TRBV20-1 to TRBJ2-1; no clear D gene. The CDR3 covers 15 residues. V lost 0 bases and J 2 bases, leaving 11 bases between the germline ends. Germline CDR1 reads DFQATT; CDR2 reads SNEGSKA (reference sequence). This CDR3 reads CSARDLMETYNEQFF. As DNA, the CDR3 is TGCAGTGCTAGAGATCTGATGGAGACCTACAATGAGCAGTTCTTC.

At least ten counts were recorded for this clonotype. This chain connects TRBV12-3 or TRBV12-4 to TRBJ1-5; 7 bases map to TRBD1. The CDR3 sequence is 16 residues long. Germline trimming cut 5 bases from V and 2 bases from J; bases unmatched to any gene: 9. CDR3 sequence (DNA): TGTGCCAGCAGTGTCGGGACAGATCTCGGCAATCAGCCCCAGCATTTT. Its protein product is CASSVGTDLGNQPQHF.